Listed below are T cell receptor beta chains from one sample, sequenced in a study of CD8+CD57+ T cells in acquired aplastic anemia. Using its own MiXCR run on the reads, TCRdb lists one record per CDR3 protein. The table includes a few hundred thousand distinct CDR3 sequences, 25% to 40% detected once. Material: sorted CD4+, CD8+, or CD8+CD57+ T cells (not recorded which) from PBMCs. The receptors were sampled from a human donor with aplastic anemia. Each CDR3 is given with its conserved first and last residue.

V: TRBV6-5
CDR3: CASSSDRGRTNYGYTF

V: TRBV18
CDR3: CASSPPGGYEQFF

V: TRBV2
CDR3: CASSDSGDGSYEQYF

V: TRBV7-9
CDR3: CASRDTRGTDTQYF

V: TRBV27
CDR3: CASRGGWGKNTEAFF

V: TRBV10-3
CDR3: CAISLDSFYNSPLHF

V: TRBV5-4
CDR3: CASSSLASGRTSNYGYTF

V: TRBV2
CDR3: CASSRLGQGANSPLHF

V: TRBV27
CDR3: CASSLYRGDSPLHF

V: TRBV19
CDR3: CASKRGQGAGEQYF

V: TRBV7-9
CDR3: CASSQHRSPYEQYF

V: TRBV25-1
CDR3: CASSPQERGQGRLGDRDYGYTF

V: TRBV12-3/TRBV12-4
CDR3: CASSSRTGYYGYTF

V: TRBV29-1
CDR3: CSVAGGRVNEQYF

V: TRBV10-3
CDR3: CAISGQGAYGYTF

V: TRBV7-7
CDR3: CASSPTGLREAFF

V: TRBV20-1
CDR3: CSASGAGGGQETQYF

V: TRBV27
CDR3: CASSLAPFEAYNSPLHF

V: TRBV30
CDR3: CAWSGGTGKLHILF

V: TRBV20-1
CDR3: CSANGPIHEKLFF

V: TRBV15
CDR3: CATSGRSGPRGQYF

V: TRBV20-1
CDR3: CSARTVTYEQYF

V: TRBV19
CDR3: CASSMGSLTNTEAFF

V: TRBV12-3/TRBV12-4
CDR3: CASSRLRGNQPQHF

V: TRBV20-1
CDR3: CSASGGVETQYF

V: TRBV9
CDR3: CASSVTPGANEQFF

V: TRBV2
CDR3: CASSEVGGSQETQYF

V: TRBV2
CDR3: CARNWGSAEGYGYTF

V: TRBV19
CDR3: CAISRSPNYGYTF

V: TRBV6-2/TRBV6-3
CDR3: CASSPLTGPYEQYF

V: TRBV15
CDR3: CATSALVGRTGVDGYTF

V: TRBV24-1
CDR3: CATSETGGTYNEQFF

V: TRBV5-1
CDR3: CASSSDSGRSSYEQYF

V: TRBV7-3
CDR3: CASSRSDRGHGGYTF

V: TRBV5-1
CDR3: CASSEQGSDTQYF

V: TRBV5-1
CDR3: CASSRGLAGGPDEQYF